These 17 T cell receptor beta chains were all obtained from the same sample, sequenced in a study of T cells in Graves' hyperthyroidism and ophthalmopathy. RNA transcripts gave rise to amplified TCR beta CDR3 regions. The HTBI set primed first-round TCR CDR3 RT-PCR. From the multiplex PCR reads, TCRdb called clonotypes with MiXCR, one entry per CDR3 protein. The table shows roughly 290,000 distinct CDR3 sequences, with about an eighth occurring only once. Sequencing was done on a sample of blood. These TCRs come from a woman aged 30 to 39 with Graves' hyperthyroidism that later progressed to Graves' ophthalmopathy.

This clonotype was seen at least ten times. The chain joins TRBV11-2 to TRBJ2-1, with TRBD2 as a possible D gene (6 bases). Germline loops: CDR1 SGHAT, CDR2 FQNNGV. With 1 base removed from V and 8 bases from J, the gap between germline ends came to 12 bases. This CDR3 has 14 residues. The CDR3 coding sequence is TGTGCCAGCAGCTTAGGCGGGATGGGTTATGAGCAGTTCTTC. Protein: CASSLGGMGYEQFF.

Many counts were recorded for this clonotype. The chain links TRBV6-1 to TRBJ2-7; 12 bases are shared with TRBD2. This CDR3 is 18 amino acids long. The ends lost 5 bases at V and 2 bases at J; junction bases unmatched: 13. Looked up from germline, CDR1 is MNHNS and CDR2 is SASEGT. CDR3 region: CASSYPGLAGRVAYEQYF. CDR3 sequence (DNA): TGTGCCAGCAGTTATCCGGGACTAGCGGGCCGCGTGGCCTACGAGCAGTACTTC.

The CDR3 DNA reads as TGCGCCAGCAGCCAAGACGGCGGGAGTAAGGCCGGGGAGCTGTTTTTT. Translation gives CASSQDGGSKAGELFF. V and J are TRBV4-3 and TRBJ2-2; 7 bases map to TRBD2. Germline CDR1 and CDR2: LGHNA and YSLEER. The V and J ends lost 0 bases and 6 bases, in that order; junction bases with no gene match: 7. The CDR3 totals 16 residues.

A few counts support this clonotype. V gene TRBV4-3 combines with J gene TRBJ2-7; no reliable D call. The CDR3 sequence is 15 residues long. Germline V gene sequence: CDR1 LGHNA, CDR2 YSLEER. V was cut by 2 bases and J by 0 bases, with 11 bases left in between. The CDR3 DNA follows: TGCGCCAGCAGCCAATCCCCAAGGAGCTCCTACGAGCAGTACTTC. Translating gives CASSQSPRSSYEQYF.

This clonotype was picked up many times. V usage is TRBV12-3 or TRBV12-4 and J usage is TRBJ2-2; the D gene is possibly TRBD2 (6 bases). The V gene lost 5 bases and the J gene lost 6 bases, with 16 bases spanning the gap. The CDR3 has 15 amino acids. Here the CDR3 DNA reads TGTGCCAGCAGTCAGAAGTCGGGAGTCCCCGGGGAGCTGTTTTTT. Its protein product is CASSQKSGVPGELFF.

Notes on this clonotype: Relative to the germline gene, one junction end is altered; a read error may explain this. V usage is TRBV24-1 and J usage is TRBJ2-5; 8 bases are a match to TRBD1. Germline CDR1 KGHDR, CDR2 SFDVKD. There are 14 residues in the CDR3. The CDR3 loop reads CASSFIDRGETQYF. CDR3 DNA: TGTGCCAGCAGTTTCATCGACAGGGGAGAGACCCAGTACTTC.

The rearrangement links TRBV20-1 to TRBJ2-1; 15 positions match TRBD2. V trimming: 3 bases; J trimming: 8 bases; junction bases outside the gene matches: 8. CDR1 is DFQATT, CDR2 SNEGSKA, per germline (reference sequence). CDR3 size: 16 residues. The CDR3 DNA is TGCAGTGCTAGGGGTGGACTAGCGGGAGGGACCCATGAGCAGTTCTTC. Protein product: CSARGGLAGGTHEQFF.

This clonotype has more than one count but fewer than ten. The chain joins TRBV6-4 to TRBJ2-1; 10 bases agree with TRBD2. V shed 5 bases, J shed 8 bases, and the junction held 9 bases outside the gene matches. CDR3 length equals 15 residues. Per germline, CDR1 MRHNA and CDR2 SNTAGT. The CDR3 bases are TGTGCCAGCAGTCAGGTAGCGGGAGGTGGCGATGAGCAGTTCTTC. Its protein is CASSQVAGGGDEQFF.

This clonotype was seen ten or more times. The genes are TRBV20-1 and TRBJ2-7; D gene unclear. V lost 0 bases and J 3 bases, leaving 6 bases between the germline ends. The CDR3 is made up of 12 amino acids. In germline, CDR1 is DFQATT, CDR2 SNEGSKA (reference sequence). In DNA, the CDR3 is TGCAGTGCTAGAGAGGGCAGCTACGAGCAGTACTTC. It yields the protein CSAREGSYEQYF.

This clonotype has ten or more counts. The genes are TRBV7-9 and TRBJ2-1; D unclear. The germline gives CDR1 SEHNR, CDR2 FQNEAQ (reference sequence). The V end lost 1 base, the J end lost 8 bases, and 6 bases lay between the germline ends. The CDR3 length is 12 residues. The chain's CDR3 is CASSLGSDEQFF. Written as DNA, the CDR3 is TGTGCCAGCAGCTTAGGCAGCGATGAGCAGTTCTTC.

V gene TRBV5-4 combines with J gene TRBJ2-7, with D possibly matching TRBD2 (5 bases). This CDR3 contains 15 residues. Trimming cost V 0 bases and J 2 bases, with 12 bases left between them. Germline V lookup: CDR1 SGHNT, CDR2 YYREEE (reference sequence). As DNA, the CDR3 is TGTGCCAGCAGCTTGGCTAGGACTGTACCCTACGAGCAGTACTTC. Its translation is CASSLARTVPYEQYF.

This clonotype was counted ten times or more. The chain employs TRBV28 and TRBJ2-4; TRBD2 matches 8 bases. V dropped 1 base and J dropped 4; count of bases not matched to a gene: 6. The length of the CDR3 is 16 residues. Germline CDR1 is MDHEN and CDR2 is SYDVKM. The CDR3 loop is CASSLSVAGLKNIQYF. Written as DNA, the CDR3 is TGTGCCAGCAGTTTATCAGTAGCGGGACTTAAAAACATTCAGTACTTC.

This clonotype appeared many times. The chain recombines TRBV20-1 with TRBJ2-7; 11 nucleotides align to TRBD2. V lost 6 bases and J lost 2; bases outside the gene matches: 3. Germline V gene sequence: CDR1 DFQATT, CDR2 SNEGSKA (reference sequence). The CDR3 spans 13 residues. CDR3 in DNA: TGCAGTGCAACTAGCGGGAGCCCCTACGAGCAGTACTTC. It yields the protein CSATSGSPYEQYF.

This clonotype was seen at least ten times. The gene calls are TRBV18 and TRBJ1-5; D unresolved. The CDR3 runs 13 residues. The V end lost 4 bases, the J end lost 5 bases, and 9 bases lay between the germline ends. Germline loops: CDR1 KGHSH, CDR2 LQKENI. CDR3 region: CASSQGRDQPQHF. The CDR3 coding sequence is TGTGCCAGCTCACAGGGTCGGGATCAGCCCCAGCATTTT.

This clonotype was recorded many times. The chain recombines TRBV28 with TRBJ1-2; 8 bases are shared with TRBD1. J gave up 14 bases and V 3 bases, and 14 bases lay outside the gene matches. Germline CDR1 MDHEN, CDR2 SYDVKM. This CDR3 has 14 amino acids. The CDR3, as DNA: TGTGCCAGCAGTTTGGGTAGGGGACAGGCCCTTAATACCTTC. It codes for CASSLGRGQALNTF.

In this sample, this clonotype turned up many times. This CDR3 is CASSSPGQATDTQYF. The CDR3 DNA follows: TGTGCCAGCAGTTCACCGGGACAGGCCACAGATACGCAGTATTTT. The chain joins TRBV12-3 or TRBV12-4 to TRBJ2-3; TRBD1 matches at 8 bases. After removal of 4 bases from V and 2 bases from J, the junction contained 5 bases not matched to a gene. The CDR3 spans 15 residues.

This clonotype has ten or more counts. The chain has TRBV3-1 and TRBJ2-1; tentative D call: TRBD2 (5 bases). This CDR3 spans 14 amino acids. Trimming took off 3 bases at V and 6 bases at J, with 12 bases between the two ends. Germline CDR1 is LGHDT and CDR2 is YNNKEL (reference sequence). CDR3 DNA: TGTGCCAGCAGCCAGACTATTTCTCGCAATGAGCAGTTCTTC. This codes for CASSQTISRNEQFF.